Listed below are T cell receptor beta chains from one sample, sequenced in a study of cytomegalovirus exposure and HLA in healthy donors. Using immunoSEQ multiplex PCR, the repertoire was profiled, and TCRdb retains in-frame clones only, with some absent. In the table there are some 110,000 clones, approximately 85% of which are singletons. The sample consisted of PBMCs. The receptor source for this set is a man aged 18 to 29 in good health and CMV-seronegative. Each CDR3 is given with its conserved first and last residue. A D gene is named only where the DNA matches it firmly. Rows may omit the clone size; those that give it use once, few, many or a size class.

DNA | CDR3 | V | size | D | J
TGCAGTGCTCGGAGTGGCTATGGCTACACCTTC | CSARSGYGYTF | TRBV20-1 | - | - | TRBJ1-2
TGCGCCAGCAGCTTGGGACAGCCCGCCTATGGCTACACCTTC | CASSLGQPAYGYTF | TRBV5-1 | - | - | TRBJ1-2
TGTGCCAGCAGTTACAGCTCTGAAGCTTTCTTT | CASSYSSEAFF | TRBV11-2 | few | - | TRBJ1-1
TGTGCCAGCAGTTACCGGGACAGGGGCACAGATACGCAGTATTTT | CASSYRDRGTDTQYF | TRBV27 | - | TRBD1 | TRBJ2-3
TGTGCCAGCAGCTTGGGACAGCGCTCGAACACCGGGGAGCTGTTTTTT | CASSLGQRSNTGELFF | TRBV5-4 | - | - | TRBJ2-2
TGTGCCAGCAGTGAAGGTTTTGGAGCCAAAATACAACGGGGGTACGAGCAGTACTTC | CASSEGFGAKIQRGYEQYF | TRBV6-1 | - | - | TRBJ2-7
TGCGCCAGCAGCTTGGGGCCAGGTTCTCAAGAGCAGTACTTC | CASSLGPGSQEQYF | TRBV5-1 | - | - | TRBJ2-7
TGTGCCAGTAGTTTCCTGGGACAGACTAGCAATCAGCCCCAGCATTTT | CASSFLGQTSNQPQHF | TRBV19 | - | TRBD1 | TRBJ1-5
TGTGCCAGCAGCTTACCCTCACAAAACTACGAGCAGTACTTC | CASSLPSQNYEQYF | TRBV7-9 | - | - | TRBJ2-7
TGTGCCAGCAGCTGGGACAGGACCTACGAGCAGTACTTC | CASSWDRTYEQYF | TRBV5-6 | - | TRBD1 | TRBJ2-7
TGTGCCAGCAGACGAGATCCGCGCACAGATACGCAGTATTTT | CASRRDPRTDTQYF | TRBV2 | - | - | TRBJ2-3
TGCGCCAGCAGCCCTAAGGCCGGGACTACATACAATGAGCAGTTCTTC | CASSPKAGTTYNEQFF | TRBV5-1 | - | TRBD2 | TRBJ2-1
TGTGCCAGCAGCTACGGGAGCACAGATACGCAGTATTTT | CASSYGSTDTQYF | TRBV9 | once | - | TRBJ2-3
TGTGCCTGGAGTCCTATAGGACTAGGCTACAATGAGCAGTTCTTC | CAWSPIGLGYNEQFF | TRBV30 | - | TRBD2 | TRBJ2-1
TGTGCCAGCAGTGGCTGGGGGACAGGGGGCATTTCACCCCTCCACTTT | CASSGWGTGGISPLHF | TRBV6-1 | - | TRBD1 | TRBJ1-6
TGTGCCAGCAGCGTAGGACTTCGGAATGAGCAGTTCTTC | CASSVGLRNEQFF | TRBV9 | - | - | TRBJ2-1
TGTGCCAGCAGACCCGACAGGGGGCGAGCTGAAGCTTTCTTT | CASRPDRGRAEAFF | TRBV2 | - | TRBD1 | TRBJ1-1
TGTGCCAGCAGCGGGAGGGGGCGGGCTTCACCCCTCCACTTT | CASSGRGRASPLHF | TRBV6-1 | - | TRBD1 | TRBJ1-6
TGTGCCAGCAGCTCAATTCTGAACACTGAAGCTTTCTTT | CASSSILNTEAFF | TRBV5-4 | few | - | TRBJ1-1
TGTGCCAGCAGCGTGTCACTAAAGGATGAGCAGTTCTTC | CASSVSLKDEQFF | TRBV9 | - | - | TRBJ2-1
TGCGCCAGCAGTGACGGTAGGGGAAGAGCTTTCTTT | CASSDGRGRAFF | TRBV10-2 | - | - | TRBJ1-1
TGCAGCGTTGGCGGGGGCGCAACTAATGAAAAACTGTTTTTT | CSVGGGATNEKLFF | TRBV29-1 | - | - | TRBJ1-4
TGTGCCTGCAGTGGGTATGGCGGGGGGGCCACGAACATTCAGTACTTC | CACSGYGGGATNIQYF | TRBV30 | - | TRBD2 | TRBJ2-4
TGTGCCAGCAGCGAAGGACAGGTCCTGAACACTGAAGCTTTCTTT | CASSEGQVLNTEAFF | TRBV5-4 | - | TRBD1 | TRBJ1-1
TGCGCCAGCAGCGACGGGGAACAGGGTCCCCAAGAGACCCAGTACTTC | CASSDGEQGPQETQYF | TRBV5-1 | - | - | TRBJ2-5
TGTGCCTGGAGTGTACAAAACGGGAGATCCTACGAGCAGTACTTC | CAWSVQNGRSYEQYF | TRBV30 | - | - | TRBJ2-7
TGCAGCGTAAAGGGGAACGGGGAGCTGTTTTTT | CSVKGNGELFF | TRBV29-1 | few | - | TRBJ2-2
TGTGCCAGCAGCTTATTTTTTCGGGACAGAAACACCGGGGAGCTGTTTTTT | CASSLFFRDRNTGELFF | TRBV11-1 | - | TRBD1 | TRBJ2-2
TGCAGCGTTGAAGAATGGACATACCGGGACAGGGGCGTCGTCACTGAAGCTTTCTTT | CSVEEWTYRDRGVVTEAFF | TRBV29-1 | - | TRBD1 | TRBJ1-1
TGTGCCAGCAGCTGGGGCGCTAGCGACTCCTACGAGCAGTACTTC | CASSWGASDSYEQYF | TRBV5-6 | - | - | TRBJ2-7
TGCGCCAGTAGCTTGGAGGGGGGGACTAACTATGGCTACACCTTC | CASSLEGGTNYGYTF | TRBV5-1 | - | - | TRBJ1-2
TGCGCCAGCGGAACCTCAGGGGATCGGGTCGAGCAGTACTTC | CASGTSGDRVEQYF | TRBV10-1 | once | - | TRBJ2-7
TGCGCCAGCAGCCCTTCCGAGGGGCGGGGCACCGGGGAGCTGTTTTTT | CASSPSEGRGTGELFF | TRBV5-1 | - | - | TRBJ2-2
TGCAGCGTTGAAGAGAACCGGAGCACAGATACGCAGTATTTT | CSVEENRSTDTQYF | TRBV29-1 | - | - | TRBJ2-3
TGTGCCAGCAGTGATGTGGGAGCTAACTATGGCTACACCTTC | CASSDVGANYGYTF | TRBV2 | - | - | TRBJ1-2
TGTGCCAGCAAATCCGGGACAGGGGCGGGCAATGAGCAGTTCTTC | CASKSGTGAGNEQFF | TRBV6-1 | - | TRBD1 | TRBJ2-1
TGTGCCAGCAGCGTAGAGGGGGTTGCTACCCAGTACTTC | CASSVEGVATQYF | TRBV9 | - | - | TRBJ2-5
TGTGCCAGCAGTTACTCACTAGCGGTCGAGCAGTACTTC | CASSYSLAVEQYF | TRBV6-6 | - | TRBD2 | TRBJ2-7
TGTGCCAGTAGTATCTTCGTGGGACAGGACTTCTATGGCTACACCTTC | CASSIFVGQDFYGYTF | TRBV19 | - | TRBD1 | TRBJ1-2
TGTGCCAGCAGCCAAGACAGGGCTGGTCAGCCCCAGCATTTT | CASSQDRAGQPQHF | TRBV27 | - | TRBD1 | TRBJ1-5
TGCGCCAGCAGCCAAGATGAATTGGCGGACACAGATACGCAGTATTTT | CASSQDELADTDTQYF | TRBV4-1 | - | - | TRBJ2-3
TGTGCCAGCAGTTTGGACTGGAGCTCCTACAATGAGCAGTTCTTC | CASSLDWSSYNEQFF | TRBV27 | once | - | TRBJ2-1
TGTGCCAGCAGCCCCGGGACAGGGTACGAAAAACTGTTTTTT | CASSPGTGYEKLFF | TRBV7-2 | - | TRBD1 | TRBJ1-4
TGTGCCAGCAGTTACTACGGACAACACACAGATACGCAGTATTTT | CASSYYGQHTDTQYF | TRBV6-6 | - | - | TRBJ2-3
TGTGCCAGCTCACCAGGTGCAGGGCTCGAGCAGTACTTC | CASSPGAGLEQYF | TRBV18 | few | - | TRBJ2-7
TGCGCCAGCAGCCAAGATCCGCCCCGGACTAGCGGGATTGCAGATACGCAGTATTTT | CASSQDPPRTSGIADTQYF | TRBV4-1 | - | TRBD2 | TRBJ2-3
TGTGCCAGCAGTTTAGGGAGTGAGCAGTTCTTC | CASSLGSEQFF | TRBV27 | - | - | TRBJ2-1
TGTGCCAGCAGCTTAGCGGGAAACCTTTACGAGCAGTACTTC | CASSLAGNLYEQYF | TRBV13 | - | - | TRBJ2-7
TGTGCCAGCAGCTGGGGGACAGGGGGCGCGGGGAGTGGCTACACCTTC | CASSWGTGGAGSGYTF | TRBV5-6 | - | TRBD1 | TRBJ1-2
TGTGCCAGCACTAGCTCGGGTACCGGGGAGCTGTTTTTT | CASTSSGTGELFF | TRBV7-9 | - | - | TRBJ2-2
TGTGCCAGCAGTGAAAGAGACTGGGACGGGACAGCGAACACTGAAGCTTTCTTT | CASSERDWDGTANTEAFF | TRBV6-1 | - | TRBD1 | TRBJ1-1